These T cell receptor beta chains were read from a single sample in a study of tumor and adjacent non-tumor tissue in lung cancer. MiXCR was run by TCRdb on the multiplex PCR reads, yielding one entry per CDR3 protein. The sample records 65,000 to 75,000 distinct CDR3 sequences, around 78% being singletons. Sequenced material: lung tumor tissue. These receptors originate from a man aged 60-69 years with non-small cell lung cancer. Both conserved end residues are part of each CDR3. The D gene is left open where the match is weak. The listing skips clone size in some rows; elsewhere it reads once, few, many or a size class.

J: TRBJ2-6
D: TRBD2
size: -
V: TRBV10-3
DNA: TGTGCCATCAGTGAGTATGGGACTAGCGAGAGGGACTCTGGGGCCAACGTCCTGAGTTTC
CDR3: CAISEYGTSERDSGANVLSF

J: TRBJ1-1
D: -
size: -
V: TRBV6-5
DNA: TGTGGCAGCAGTTACCGGTCTGGGGACACTGAAGCTTTCTTT
CDR3: CGSSYRSGDTEAFF

J: TRBJ2-2
D: -
size: -
V: TRBV6-2/TRBV6-3
DNA: TGTGCCAGCAGTTACTTAGGAACCTCCGGGGAGCTGTTTTTT
CDR3: CASSYLGTSGELFF

J: TRBJ2-2
D: -
size: -
V: TRBV29-1
DNA: TGCTGCGCCTACCCCATGGTCGGGGGCGGGGAACTGTTTTTT
CDR3: CCAYPMVGGGELFF

J: TRBJ2-7
D: -
size: -
V: TRBV6-2/TRBV6-3
DNA: TGTGCCACGAAACGGGACAACACCACTCACGAGCAATACTTC
CDR3: CATKRDNTTHEQYF

J: TRBJ2-7
D: -
size: -
V: TRBV29-1
DNA: -
CDR3: CSAVGRGAESYERYF

J: TRBJ2-7
D: TRBD2
size: -
V: TRBV20-1
DNA: TGCGGTGCTAGATTAGCGGGAGGATCCTACGAGCACTATTTC
CDR3: CGARLAGGSYEHYF

J: TRBJ2-2
D: TRBD2
size: -
V: TRBV10-1
DNA: TGCACCAACAGTGAGTCGGGAGGAGCCGGGGAGCTGTTTTTT
CDR3: CTNSESGGAGELFF

J: TRBJ2-7
D: TRBD1
size: once
V: TRBV12-3/TRBV12-4
DNA: TGTGCCAGCAGTCACCGGACAGGGTTTTACGAACAGTACTTC
CDR3: CASSHRTGFYEQYF

J: TRBJ1-1
D: TRBD1
size: -
V: TRBV10-2
DNA: TGCGCCAGCAGGGACTTAGGGGGCTCGGGAAATGAAGCTTTCTTT
CDR3: CASRDLGGSGNEAFF

J: TRBJ2-7
D: -
size: few
V: TRBV6-2/TRBV6-3
DNA: TGTGTTAGCAGAACGACAGGTAACGAGCAGTACTTC
CDR3: CVSRTTGNEQYF

J: TRBJ2-7
D: -
size: few
V: TRBV20-1
DNA: TGCATTGCTAGAGCGGGCAGGGGACGATACGAGCAGTACTTC
CDR3: CIARAGRGRYEQYF

J: TRBJ2-1
D: TRBD2
size: -
V: TRBV5-6
DNA: TGTGCCAGCAGCCCGCCCCGGGGTTCGAGGCTAGCGGGCCTGCTCCAATACAATGAACAGTTCTTC
CDR3: CASSPPRGSRLAGLLQYNEQFF

J: TRBJ2-1
D: -
size: many
V: TRBV20-1
DNA: TGCAGTGCTAGAGACGTCCGGACTAACTCTGAGCAGTTCTTC
CDR3: CSARDVRTNSEQFF

J: TRBJ2-1
D: TRBD2
size: many
V: TRBV6-5
DNA: TGTGCCAGCAGCCTCGGACTAGCGGGTTACAATGAGCAGTTCTTC
CDR3: CASSLGLAGYNEQFF

J: TRBJ2-7
D: TRBD2
size: -
V: TRBV20-1
DNA: TGCAGTTTCACAAGCGGGAGCGGTTCCTACGAGCAGTACTTC
CDR3: CSFTSGSGSYEQYF

J: TRBJ2-3
D: -
size: -
V: TRBV29-1
DNA: TGCAACGTTGCCATTGGGGCGCGGCGAGATACGCAGTATTTT
CDR3: CNVAIGARRDTQYF

J: TRBJ2-1
D: TRBD2
size: -
V: TRBV11-1
DNA: TGTGCCAGCGAGAGGCGGGAGGGCCTTGGTGAGCAGTTCTTC
CDR3: CASERREGLGEQFF

J: TRBJ2-7
D: -
size: once
V: TRBV20-1
DNA: TGCAGTTGTCCTGGGCGGGAAGGGAAGGAGCAGTACTTC
CDR3: CSCPGREGKEQYF

J: TRBJ1-1
D: -
size: -
V: TRBV20-1
DNA: TGCAGTGCTAGTCGGGGGAGAGAAACTGAAGCTTTCTTT
CDR3: CSASRGRETEAFF

J: TRBJ1-6
D: TRBD1
size: -
V: TRBV11-3
DNA: TGTGCCAGCAACCGGGACAGCCTTTCACCCCTGCACTTT
CDR3: CASNRDSLSPLHF

J: TRBJ1-2
D: -
size: -
V: TRBV5-6
DNA: TGTGCCATAAGCTTGGATACTACAGGGTTTGACGGCTACACCTTC
CDR3: CAISLDTTGFDGYTF

J: TRBJ2-5
D: TRBD1
size: few
V: TRBV11-3
DNA: TGTGTCAGCAGACCTAGACAGGGACAAGAGACCCAGTACTTC
CDR3: CVSRPRQGQETQYF

J: TRBJ2-5
D: TRBD2
size: -
V: TRBV20-1
DNA: TGCAGTACCACCGCTAGCGGGAGGGCCTTTGGGACCCAGTATTTC
CDR3: CSTTASGRAFGTQYF

J: TRBJ2-7
D: -
size: -
V: TRBV6-6
DNA: TGTGCCAGCAGACGGGACACGAGCTTCCACGAGCAGTACTTC
CDR3: CASRRDTSFHEQYF

J: TRBJ2-3
D: -
size: -
V: TRBV20-1
DNA: TGCAATGCTAGGGTTGGCTCTAGCACAGATAGGCAGTATTTT
CDR3: CNARVGSSTDRQYF

J: TRBJ2-1
D: -
size: -
V: TRBV6-1
DNA: TGCGCCAGCAAGGACACTTGGGGCTCCTACGATGAGCAGTTCTTC
CDR3: CASKDTWGSYDEQFF

J: TRBJ2-7
D: -
size: once
V: TRBV14
DNA: TGTGCCAGCTGTCAAGATATGTGGGCTTCGCGGATCGAGCAGTACTTC
CDR3: CASCQDMWASRIEQYF

J: TRBJ2-7
D: -
size: -
V: TRBV5-1
DNA: TGCGCCAGCAGCTTGAAGGGGCCGTCCTACGAGCATTACTTC
CDR3: CASSLKGPSYEHYF

J: TRBJ2-2
D: TRBD1
size: -
V: TRBV6-6
DNA: TGTGCCAGCAGACCTACCCTCGGGACAGCGAACACCGGGGAGCTGCTTTTT
CDR3: CASRPTLGTANTGELLF

J: TRBJ2-1
D: -
size: -
V: TRBV6-5
DNA: TGTGCCAACAGTTACTCGAGGTGGGGTGGGAATGAGCAGCTCTTC
CDR3: CANSYSRWGGNEQLF

J: TRBJ1-5
D: -
size: -
V: TRBV12-2
DNA: TGTGCAAGTCGCTTAGCCTGTTTTGGAAAGCAGCCACAGCATTTT
CDR3: CASRLACFGKQPQHF

J: TRBJ1-2
D: -
size: -
V: TRBV6-5
DNA: TGTGCCAAGAGCAGAACATGGGGCAACGGCTACACCTTC
CDR3: CAKSRTWGNGYTF

J: TRBJ2-7
D: -
size: -
V: TRBV11-2
DNA: TGTGCCAGCAGCTTGTGTAGCGGAATGCAGGATGAGCAGTACTTC
CDR3: CASSLCSGMQDEQYF

J: TRBJ2-5
D: TRBD2
size: once
V: TRBV10-3
DNA: TGTGCCACTGTGACTAGCCCTCAAGAGACCCAGTACTTC
CDR3: CATVTSPQETQYF

J: TRBJ2-5
D: -
size: -
V: TRBV6-5
DNA: TGTGCCAGCAGTTGCTCGGGCTCCAGTCGAGAGACCCAGTACTTC
CDR3: CASSCSGSSRETQYF

J: TRBJ2-3
D: -
size: few
V: TRBV28
DNA: TGTGCCAGCCTTCCCTCGGGTGGGGATACGCAGTATTTT
CDR3: CASLPSGGDTQYF

J: TRBJ2-2
D: -
size: -
V: TRBV11-1
DNA: TGTGCCAGCAGCTTAATCGGCACCGGAGAGGTGTTTTTT
CDR3: CASSLIGTGEVFF

J: TRBJ2-2
D: -
size: -
V: TRBV5-1
DNA: TGCGCCAGCAGCTTGCCGAGGGAACCCGGGGAGCTGTTTTTT
CDR3: CASSLPREPGELFF

J: TRBJ2-6
D: -
size: few
V: TRBV9
DNA: TGTGCCAGCAGCGTAGAGGGTTCCGGGGCCAACGTCCTGACTTTC
CDR3: CASSVEGSGANVLTF

J: TRBJ2-5
D: -
size: -
V: TRBV29-1
DNA: TGCAGCGCCCCGAGAGGGTGGGAGACCAGGTACTTC
CDR3: CSAPRGWETRYF

J: TRBJ1-1
D: TRBD1
size: -
V: TRBV6-5
DNA: TGTACCAGCAGTTACCATGGCGTCCGGGACAGCTTGAACACTGAAGCTTTTTTT
CDR3: CTSSYHGVRDSLNTEAFF

J: TRBJ2-1
D: -
size: -
V: TRBV11-1
DNA: TGTGCCAGTAGCTTCGGGAAACTACAAAATGATCAGTTCTTC
CDR3: CASSFGKLQNDQFF

J: TRBJ2-7
D: -
size: -
V: TRBV20-1
DNA: TGCAGTGCCAGAGACATACATGCCTACGAGCAGTACTTC
CDR3: CSARDIHAYEQYF